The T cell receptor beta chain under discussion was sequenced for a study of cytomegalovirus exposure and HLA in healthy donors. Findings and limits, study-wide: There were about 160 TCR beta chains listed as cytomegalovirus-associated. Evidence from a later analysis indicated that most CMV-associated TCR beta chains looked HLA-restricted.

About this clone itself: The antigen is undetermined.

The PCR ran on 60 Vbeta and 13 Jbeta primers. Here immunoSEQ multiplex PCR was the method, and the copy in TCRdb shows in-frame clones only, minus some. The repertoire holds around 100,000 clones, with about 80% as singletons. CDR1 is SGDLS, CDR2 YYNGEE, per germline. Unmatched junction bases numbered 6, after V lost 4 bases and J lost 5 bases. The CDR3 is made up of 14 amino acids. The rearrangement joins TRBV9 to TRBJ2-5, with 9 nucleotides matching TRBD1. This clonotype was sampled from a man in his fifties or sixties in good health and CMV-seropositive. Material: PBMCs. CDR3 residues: CASSLQGATETQYF. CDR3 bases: TGTGCCAGCAGCCTACAGGGGGCGACGGAGACCCAGTACTTC.